This T cell receptor beta chain is drawn from a study of cytomegalovirus exposure and HLA in healthy donors. General study results and limits: Productive rates of about 87% or about 30% were seen for most TCR beta V segments in an earlier analysis. Owing to their indistinguishability, certain V segments, notably TRBV6-2 and TRBV6-3, were excluded.

Per the germline V gene, CDR1 is SGHRS and CDR2 is YFSETQ. V shed 6 bases and J shed 0 bases, with 16 bases lying between them. This CDR3 comprises 17 residues. Remarks on this clone: The antigen remains unidentified.

Primers: 60 Vbeta forward and 13 Jbeta reverse. As originally analysed: Per a later analysis, the number of unique TCR beta chains was around 80 million, of which roughly 11 million were shared. TCRdb keeps only in-frame clones here, not all; method: immunoSEQ multiplex PCR. V and J calls and clone size are given by that table; D and trimming were obtained from the DNA. This table holds about 110,000 clones, about 86% found once. The sequenced material came from PBMCs. V and J are TRBV5-1 and TRBJ2-6; no clear D gene. This TCR was sampled from a woman between 25 and 40 years old in good health and CMV-seronegative. CDR3 sequence: CASNAVGAPSGANVLTF. The CDR3, as DNA: TGCGCCAGCAACGCAGTCGGAGCTCCCTCTGGGGCCAACGTCCTGACTTTC.